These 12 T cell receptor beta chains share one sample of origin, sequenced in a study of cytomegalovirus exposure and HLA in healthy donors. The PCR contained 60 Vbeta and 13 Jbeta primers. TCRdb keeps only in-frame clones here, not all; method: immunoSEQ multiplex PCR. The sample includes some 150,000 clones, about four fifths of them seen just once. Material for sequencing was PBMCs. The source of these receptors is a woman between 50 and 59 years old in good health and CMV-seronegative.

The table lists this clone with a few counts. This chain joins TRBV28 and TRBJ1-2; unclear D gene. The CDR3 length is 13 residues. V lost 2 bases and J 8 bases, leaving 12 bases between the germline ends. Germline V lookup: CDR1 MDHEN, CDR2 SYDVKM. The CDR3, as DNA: TGTGCCAGCAGTTTAGCGGGGTTCGGGGGCTACACCTTC. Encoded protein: CASSLAGFGGYTF.

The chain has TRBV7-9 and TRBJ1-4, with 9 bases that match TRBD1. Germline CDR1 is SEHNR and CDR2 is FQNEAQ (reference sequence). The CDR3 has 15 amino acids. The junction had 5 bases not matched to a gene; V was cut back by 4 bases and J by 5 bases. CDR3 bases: TGTGCCAGCAGCTCAACAGGGGGCGCGAATGAAAAACTGTTTTTT. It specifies CASSSTGGANEKLFF.

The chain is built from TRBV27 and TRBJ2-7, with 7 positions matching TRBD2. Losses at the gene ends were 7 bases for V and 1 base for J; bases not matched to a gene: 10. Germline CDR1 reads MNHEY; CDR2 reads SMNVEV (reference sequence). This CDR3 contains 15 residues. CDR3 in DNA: TGTGCCAGCAAGGTGGGCGGGGGTCCTTCCTACGAGCAGTACTTC. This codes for CASKVGGGPSYEQYF.

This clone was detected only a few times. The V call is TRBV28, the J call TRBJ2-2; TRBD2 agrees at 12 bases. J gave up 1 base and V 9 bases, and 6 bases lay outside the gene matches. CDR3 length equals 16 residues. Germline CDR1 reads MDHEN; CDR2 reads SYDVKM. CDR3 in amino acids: CASHGLAGWNTGELFF. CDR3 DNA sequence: TGTGCCAGTCACGGACTAGCGGGATGGAACACCGGGGAGCTGTTTTTT. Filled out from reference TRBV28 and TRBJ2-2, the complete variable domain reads DVKVTQSSRYLVKRTGEKVFLECVQDMDHENMFWYRQDPGLGLRLIYFSYDVKMKEKGDIPEGYSVSREKKERFSLILESASTNQTSMYLCASHGLAGWNTGELFFGEGSRLTVL.

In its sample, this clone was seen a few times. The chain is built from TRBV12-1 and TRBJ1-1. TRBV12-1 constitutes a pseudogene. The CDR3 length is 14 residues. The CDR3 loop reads CASSLGVALRQAFF. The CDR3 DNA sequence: TGTGCCAGCAGCTTAGGAGTGGCCCTCCGTCAAGCTTTCTTT.

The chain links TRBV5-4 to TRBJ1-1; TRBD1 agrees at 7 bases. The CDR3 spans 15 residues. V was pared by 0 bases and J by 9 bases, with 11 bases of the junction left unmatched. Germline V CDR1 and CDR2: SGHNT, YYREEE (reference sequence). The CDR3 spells CASSLAGTVGGKAFF. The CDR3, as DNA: TGTGCCAGCAGCTTGGCCGGGACAGTGGGCGGGAAAGCTTTCTTT.

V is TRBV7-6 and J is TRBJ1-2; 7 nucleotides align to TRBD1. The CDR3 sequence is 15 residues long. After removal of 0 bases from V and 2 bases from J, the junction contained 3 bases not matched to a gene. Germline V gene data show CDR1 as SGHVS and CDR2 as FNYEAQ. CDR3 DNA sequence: TGTGCCAGCAGCTTAGCAGGGGGCCTAAACTATGGCTACACCTTC. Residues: CASSLAGGLNYGYTF.

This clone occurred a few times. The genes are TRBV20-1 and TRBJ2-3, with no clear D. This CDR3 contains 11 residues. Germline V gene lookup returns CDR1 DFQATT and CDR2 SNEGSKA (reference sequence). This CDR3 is CSAIRADTQYF. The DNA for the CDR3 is TGCAGCGCAATACGAGCAGATACGCAGTATTTT.

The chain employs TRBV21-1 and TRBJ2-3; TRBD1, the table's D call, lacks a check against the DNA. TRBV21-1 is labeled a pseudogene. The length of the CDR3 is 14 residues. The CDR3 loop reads CASSAPGSTDTQYF. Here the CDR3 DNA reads TGTGCCAGCAGCGCTCCAGGGAGCACAGATACGCAGTATTTT.

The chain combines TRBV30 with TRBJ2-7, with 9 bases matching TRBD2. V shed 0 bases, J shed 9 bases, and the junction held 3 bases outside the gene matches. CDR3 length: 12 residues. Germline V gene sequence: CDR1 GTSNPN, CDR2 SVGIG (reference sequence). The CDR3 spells CAWSVGSGGQYF. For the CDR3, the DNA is TGTGCCTGGAGTGTAGGTAGCGGGGGGCAGTACTTC.

CDR3 residues: CACHRGTNYGYTF. CDR3 sequence (DNA): TGTGCCTGTCACAGGGGGACTAACTATGGCTACACCTTC. The chain is built from TRBV30 and TRBJ1-2, with 8 bases lining up with TRBD1. The CDR3 has 13 amino acids. After removal of 6 bases from V and 0 bases from J, the junction contained 3 bases not matched to a gene. The V gene's germline CDR1 is GTSNPN and CDR2 SVGIG (reference sequence).

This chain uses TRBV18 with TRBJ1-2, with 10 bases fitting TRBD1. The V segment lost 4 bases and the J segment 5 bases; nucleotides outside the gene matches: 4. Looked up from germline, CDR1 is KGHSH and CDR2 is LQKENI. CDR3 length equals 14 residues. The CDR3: CASSQTGGVYGYTF. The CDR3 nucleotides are TGTGCCAGCTCACAGACAGGGGGCGTGTATGGCTACACCTTC.